These T cell receptor beta chains were read from a single sample in a study of T cell changes during pregnancy in multiple sclerosis. Sequencing used immunoSEQ multiplex PCR; TCRdb keeps in-frame clones, though not all of them. The sample yields about 76,000 clones, roughly 92% seen once. The specimen was peripheral blood, collected in the first trimester of pregnancy. Receptors were obtained from a female donor in good health, enrolled as a control in a pregnancy study. Each CDR3 is given with its conserved first and last residue. D genes are given only for firm matches. Clone size is not always given. Where it is, it says once, few, many or a class for expanded clones.

>TRBJ2-7|TRBV29-1|TRBD2|NA
TGCAGCGCCGCGGGGGTATTAGCGGAGGTTAAGGCCTACGAGCAGTACTTC
CSAAGVLAEVKAYEQYF
>TRBJ2-5|TRBV7-2|NA|NA
TGTGCCAGCAGCTCCGTTAGAGAGACCCAGTACTTC
CASSSVRETQYF
>TRBJ2-2|TRBV2|NA|NA
TGTGCCAGCAGTTCGGAGGGTCCGTTTAGTCCCGGGGAGCTGTTTTTT
CASSSEGPFSPGELFF
>TRBJ2-7|TRBV5-1|NA|NA
TGCGCCAGCACCGGAACTTCCAGGTCCTACGAGCAGTACTTC
CASTGTSRSYEQYF
>TRBJ1-4|TRBV5-1|TRBD1|NA
TGCGCCAGCAGCTTACGGACAGGTCCTACTGAAAAACTGTTTTTT
CASSLRTGPTEKLFF
>TRBJ2-4|TRBV29-1|TRBD1|NA
TGCAGCGTCTCAGGACAGGGGGCGAACATTCAGTACTTC
CSVSGQGANIQYF
>TRBJ1-1|TRBV5-1|TRBD1|NA
TGCGCCAGCAGCTTGGAACGTGCAGGGGGGAACACTGAAGCTTTCTTT
CASSLERAGGNTEAFF
>TRBJ2-7|TRBV4-1|TRBD2|once
TGCGCCAGCAGCCAAGCCATACTAGCGGGATCCTACGAGCAGTACTTC
CASSQAILAGSYEQYF
>TRBJ1-2|TRBV6-1|NA|NA
TGTGCCAGCGGGCAAGGAAACTATGGCTACACCTTC
CASGQGNYGYTF
>TRBJ1-2|TRBV4-1|TRBD1|NA
TGCGCCAGCAGCCCGGGGACAGGGGGTAGTCGTTTC
CASSPGTGGSRF
>TRBJ2-3|TRBV4-1|NA|once
TGCGCCAGCAGCGCCGGGGATACGCAGTATTTT
CASSAGDTQYF
>TRBJ2-7|TRBV28|NA|NA
TGTGCCAGCAGTTTTAGGCAGCGGGCTGCCTACGAGCAGTACTTC
CASSFRQRAAYEQYF
>TRBJ2-2|TRBV5-1|TRBD2|NA
TGCGCCAGCGAAAACGGGGGGGGGCGCGTCCCCGGGGAGCTGTTTTTT
CASENGGGRVPGELFF
>TRBJ2-7|TRBV5-4|TRBD1|NA
TGTGCCAGCAGCTTGCGACAGGGGGCGAAGTACGAGCAGTACTTC
CASSLRQGAKYEQYF
>TRBJ2-3|TRBV5-1|TRBD1|NA
TGCGCCAGCAGCTTGGACAGGGGGCTTCGCGATACGCAGTATTTT
CASSLDRGLRDTQYF
>TRBJ2-7|TRBV5-4|NA|NA
TGTGCCAGCAGCTTGAACCACCGGGACTCCGCCTGTTACGAGCAGTACTTC
CASSLNHRDSACYEQYF
>TRBJ1-2|TRBV2|NA|once
TGTGCCAGCAGGGACAGCTATGGCTACACCTTC
CASRDSYGYTF
>TRBJ2-3|TRBV5-1|TRBD2|NA
TGCGCCAGCAGCTGGGGACTAGCGGGATTCACAGATACGCAGTATTTT
CASSWGLAGFTDTQYF
>TRBJ2-7|TRBV2|TRBD2|NA
TGTGCCAGCAGTGGGGGACTAGCGGGAGACTACGAGCAGTACTTC
CASSGGLAGDYEQYF
>TRBJ2-7|TRBV20-1|NA|NA
TGCAGTGTTTTGGGCAGCTACGAGCAGTACTTC
CSVLGSYEQYF
>TRBJ2-5|TRBV7-2|NA|NA
TGTGCCAGCAGCCAACAGGGACAATACGAGACCCAGTACTTC
CASSQQGQYETQYF
>TRBJ2-5|TRBV11-1|TRBD2|NA
TGTGCCAGCAGCTTTAGCGGGAGGGCCGAGGAGACCCAGTACTTC
CASSFSGRAEETQYF
>TRBJ2-7|TRBV7-9|NA|NA
TGTGCCAGCAGCTTGGGCACGGAACCCTACGAGCAGTACTTC
CASSLGTEPYEQYF
>TRBJ2-7|TRBV4-2|TRBD2|NA
TGTGCCAGCAGCCAACCAACTAGCGGGAGGGCCTTCTCCTACGAGCAGTACTTC
CASSQPTSGRAFSYEQYF
>TRBJ1-2|TRBV18|TRBD1|NA
TGTGCCAGCTCACCCGCAGGGGGAGGCTATGGCTACACCTTC
CASSPAGGGYGYTF
>TRBJ2-3|TRBV7-2|NA|NA
TGTGCCAGCAGCTTTAGAAGGGAGAGCTCAGATACGCAGTATTTT
CASSFRRESSDTQYF
>TRBJ2-3|TRBV28|NA|NA
TGTGCCAGCAGCCGCACAGCCGCCGCAGATACGCAGTATTTT
CASSRTAAADTQYF
>TRBJ2-1|TRBV19|TRBD2|NA
TGTGCCAGTAGTAGAGCGGGAGTGATCTACAATGAGCAGTTCTTC
CASSRAGVIYNEQFF
>TRBJ2-1|TRBV7-9|TRBD2|NA
TGTGCCAGCAGCTTAGCCTGGACTAGCGGGGGTACCTACAATGAGCAGTTCTTC
CASSLAWTSGGTYNEQFF